The 21 T cell receptor beta chains presented below share a single source sample, sequenced in a study of CD8 T cells in Susac syndrome. RNA in amounts of roughly 0.5 to 1 ug was reverse transcribed with random hexamers. MiXCR, applied by TCRdb to the immunoSEQ multiplex PCR reads, yields one record per CDR3 protein. This sample has some 200,000 distinct CDR3 sequences, with over 90% found just once. Sequences were obtained from CD4+ T cells from PBMCs. Receptors were obtained from a human donor with multiple sclerosis.

The gene calls are TRBV29-1 and TRBJ2-4; TRBD1 matches 7 bases. The CDR3 consists of 12 residues. With V trimmed by 3 bases and J by 8 bases, 4 bases remained unmatched. Germline CDR1 reads SQVTM; CDR2 reads ANQGSEA. The CDR3 DNA follows: TGCAGCGTTGAGGAAACAGGGGACATTCAGTACTTC. This encodes CSVEETGDIQYF. Full variable domain (missing parts from reference TRBV29-1 and TRBJ2-4): SAVISQKPSRDICQRGTSLTIQCQVDSQVTMMFWYRQQPGQSLTLIATANQGSEATYESGFVIDKFPISRPNLTFSTLTVSNMSPEDSSIYLCSVEETGDIQYFGAGTRLSVL.

CDR3 DNA sequence: TGTGCCTTTCCGGACAGGGGTTTGAATGAGCAGTTCTTC. Its translation is CAFPDRGLNEQFF. The chain joins TRBV7-9 to TRBJ2-1; 9 bases are shared with TRBD1. Losses at the gene ends were 11 bases for V and 7 bases for J; bases not matched to a gene: 9. Germline CDR1 SEHNR, CDR2 FQNEAQ (reference sequence). This CDR3 region has 13 residues.

V usage is TRBV18 and J usage is TRBJ2-1; D ambiguous. Germline assignment: CDR1 KGHSH and CDR2 LQKENI. Trimming pared 5 bases from V and 4 bases from J, leaving 12 bases between. There are 14 residues in the CDR3. The CDR3 bases are TGTGCCAGCTCAGGCCAAATCGGGTACAATGAGCAGTTCTTC. Protein product: CASSGQIGYNEQFF. Variable domain in full (rest from reference TRBV18 and TRBJ2-1): NAGVMQNPRHLVRRRGQEARLRCSPMKGHSHVYWYRQLPEEGLKFMVYLQKENIIDESGMPKERFSAEFPKEGPSILRIQQVVRGDSAAYFCASSGQIGYNEQFFGPGTRLTVL.

The rearrangement uses TRBV5-1 and TRBJ1-6; unclear D gene. There are 13 residues in the CDR3. CDR1 SGHRS and CDR2 YFSETQ come from the germline V gene. V lost 2 bases to trimming and J lost 8 bases, with 8 bases between them. CDR3 in amino acids: CASSFREDSPLHF. The CDR3 nucleotides are TGCGCCAGCAGCTTTCGGGAAGATTCACCCCTCCACTTT.

V and J are TRBV6-1 and TRBJ2-7, with D possibly being TRBD1 (5 bases). Germline lookup yields CDR1 MNHNS and CDR2 SASEGT. V was shortened by 2 bases and J by 9 bases, with 8 bases between the two germline ends. CDR3 size: 11 residues. CDR3: CASSESGAQYF. The CDR3 region has the DNA TGTGCCAGCAGTGAAAGTGGGGCGCAGTACTTC.

This chain joins TRBV2 and TRBJ2-6; TRBD1 matches 8 bases. The germline V gene has CDR1 SNHLY and CDR2 FYNNEI. The V and J ends lost 6 bases and 2 bases, in that order; junction bases with no gene match: 0. There are 14 residues in the CDR3. DNA of the CDR3: TGTGCCAGCAGGGACAGGGCTGGGGCCAACGTCCTGACTTTC. It encodes CASRDRAGANVLTF.

This chain joins TRBV3-1 and TRBJ2-7; 8 bases match TRBD1. The CDR3 is made up of 14 amino acids. CDR1 is LGHDT and CDR2 is YNNKEL in the germline V gene (reference sequence). V was pared by 1 base and J by 3 bases, with 2 bases of the junction left unmatched. CDR3 loop: CASSQGTGFYEQYF. The CDR3 DNA reads as TGTGCCAGCAGCCAAGGGACAGGGTTCTACGAGCAGTACTTC.

The CDR3 protein is CASSQDRTPPNEQYF. CDR3 bases: TGCGCCAGCAGCCAAGATAGGACGCCGCCCAACGAGCAGTACTTC. This chain connects TRBV4-1 to TRBJ2-7; D remains unclear. V was trimmed by 0 bases and J by 5 bases, leaving 14 bases between them. The CDR3 consists of 15 residues. The germline V gene has CDR1 MGHRA and CDR2 YSYEKL.

The CDR3 is CSAAYYGYTF. The DNA for the CDR3 is TGCAGTGCTGCCTACTATGGCTACACCTTC. The rearrangement links TRBV20-1 to TRBJ1-2; unclear D gene. Germline values: CDR1 DFQATT, CDR2 SNEGSKA (reference sequence). The CDR3 loop spans 10 amino acids. The V end was cut by 5 bases, the J end by 3 bases, with 4 bases between.

V usage is TRBV4-2 and J usage is TRBJ2-1; D is ambiguous. The germline V gene encodes CDR1 LGHNA and CDR2 YNFKEQ. The germline V and J ends were trimmed by 0 bases and 6 bases, with 24 bases remaining between them. This CDR3 comprises 19 residues. The CDR3 nucleotides are TGTGCCAGCAGCCAAGATCATTACCGTCTGGACCCGAACCGCAATGAGCAGTTCTTC. The encoded protein is CASSQDHYRLDPNRNEQFF.

This clonotype was counted between two and nine times. The chain is built from TRBV16 and TRBJ2-7; D gene unclear. V dropped 3 bases and J dropped 3 bases, with 6 bases sitting between them. Germline V gene sequence: CDR1 KGHSY, CDR2 FQNENV. The CDR3 contains 12 residues. The CDR3 sequence is CASSQGNYEQYF. The CDR3 DNA sequence: TGTGCCAGCAGCCAGGGGAACTACGAGCAGTACTTC.

The rearrangement joins TRBV20-1 to TRBJ2-1, with no clear D. With 6 bases removed from V and 2 bases from J, the gap between germline ends came to 2 bases. This CDR3 is built from 10 residues. CDR1 is DFQATT, CDR2 SNEGSKA, per germline (reference sequence). The CDR3 loop reads CSAPYNEQFF. The DNA of the CDR3 is TGCAGTGCCCCCTACAATGAGCAGTTCTTC.

V gene TRBV30 combines with J gene TRBJ1-2, with D perhaps TRBD1 (5 bases). V was pared by 6 bases and J by 2 bases, with 13 bases between. The V gene's germline CDR1 is GTSNPN and CDR2 SVGIG (reference sequence). The CDR3 runs to 13 residues. Written as DNA, the CDR3 is TGTGCCTGCTCGGCAGGGAGGAACTATGGCTACACCTTC. Translated: CACSAGRNYGYTF.

The rearrangement joins TRBV20-1 to TRBJ2-3; D gene ambiguous. This CDR3 has 14 amino acids. V was shortened by 1 base and J by 2 bases, with 10 bases between the two germline ends. In germline, CDR1 is DFQATT, CDR2 SNEGSKA (reference sequence). This CDR3 is CSARGGGFTDTQYF. CDR3 DNA: TGCAGTGCTAGAGGAGGCGGATTCACAGATACGCAGTATTTT.

This chain links TRBV30 with TRBJ2-3; the D gene is possibly TRBD1 (5 bases). CDR1 is GTSNPN, CDR2 SVGIG, per germline (reference sequence). The CDR3 length is 14 residues. V gave up 0 bases and J gave up 5 bases, with 12 bases separating them. CDR3 DNA sequence: TGTGCCTGGAGTGTCGGGCAGGGTGTAGATACGCAGTATTTT. This sequence encodes CAWSVGQGVDTQYF.

The V call is TRBV7-3, the J call TRBJ2-7; a possible D gene is TRBD1 (6 bases). This CDR3 is built from 13 residues. CDR1 is SGHTA, CDR2 FQGTGA, per germline. Deletions cut 5 bases from V and 6 bases from J, with 14 bases between. The CDR3: CASSPGHAREQYF. The CDR3 coding sequence is TGTGCCAGCAGCCCGGGACACGCGCGCGAGCAGTACTTC. The full variable domain, in which reference TRBV7-3 and TRBJ2-7 provide the parts outside the CDR3, is GAGVSQTPSNKVTEKGKYVELRCDPISGHTALYWYRQSLGQGPEFLIYFQGTGAADDSGLPNDRFFAVRPEGSVSTLKIQRTERGDSAVYLCASSPGHAREQYFGPGTRLTVT.

In DNA, the CDR3 is TGCAGTGCCGCGAACCTCCGGGACAGGGGGCGAGGCGGAGATACGCAGTATTTT. Protein sequence: CSAANLRDRGRGGDTQYF. The chain links TRBV20-1 to TRBJ2-3; 12 nucleotides align to TRBD1. The trim removed 6 bases at V and 5 bases at J, leaving 18 bases unmatched. CDR3 size: 18 residues. From germline, CDR1 is DFQATT and CDR2 SNEGSKA (reference sequence).

This clonotype was observed once. The gene calls are TRBV2 and TRBJ2-7; maybe TRBD1 (6 bases). CDR1 and CDR2 (germline): SNHLY, FYNNEI. The CDR3 consists of 13 residues. V lost 5 bases, J lost 2 bases, and 10 bases lay in between. The CDR3 DNA reads TGTGCCAGCAGTAACAGGGCAGCCTACGAGCAGTACTTC. It is translated as CASSNRAAYEQYF.

The chain links TRBV4-2 to TRBJ2-6; weak D call: TRBD1 (6 bases). Per germline, CDR1 LGHNA and CDR2 YNFKEQ. This CDR3 is 18 amino acids long. Trimming shortened V by 4 bases and J by 0 bases, and 16 bases separated the two germline ends. The CDR3 DNA reads as TGTGCCAGCAGCCCCCGTACAGGGTCAAGCTCTGGGGCCAACGTCCTGACTTTC. It translates to CASSPRTGSSSGANVLTF.

The V gene is TRBV29-1, the J gene TRBJ2-7, with D perhaps assigned TRBD1 or TRBD2 (6 bases each). V was pared by 0 bases and J by 1 base, with 22 bases between. The germline V gene encodes CDR1 SQVTM and CDR2 ANQGSEA. This CDR3 region has 18 residues. CDR3 nucleotide sequence: TGCAGCGTTGAAGATCGGGCGGGACATGGATCCTTTTCCTACGAGCAGTACTTC. Translating it yields CSVEDRAGHGSFSYEQYF.

This chain joins TRBV7-2 and TRBJ2-1, with D uncertain. The germline CDR1 and CDR2 sequences are SGHTA and FQGNSA. This CDR3 spans 12 amino acids. V was trimmed by 4 bases and J by 10 bases, leaving 11 bases between them. The CDR3 bases are TGTGCCAGCAGCTCATATATAGGGGAGCAGTTCTTC. Its protein product is CASSSYIGEQFF.